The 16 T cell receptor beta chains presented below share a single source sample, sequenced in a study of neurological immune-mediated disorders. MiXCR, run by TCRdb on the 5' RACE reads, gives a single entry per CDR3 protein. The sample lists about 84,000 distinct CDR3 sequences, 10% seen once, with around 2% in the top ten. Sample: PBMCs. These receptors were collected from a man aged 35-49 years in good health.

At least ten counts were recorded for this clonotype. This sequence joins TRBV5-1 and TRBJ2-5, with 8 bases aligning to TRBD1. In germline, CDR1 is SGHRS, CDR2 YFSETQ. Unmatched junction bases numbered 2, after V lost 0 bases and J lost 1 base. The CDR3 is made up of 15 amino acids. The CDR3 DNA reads TGCGCCAGCAGCTTGGCAACAGGGGGCCAAGAGACCCAGTACTTC. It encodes CASSLATGGQETQYF. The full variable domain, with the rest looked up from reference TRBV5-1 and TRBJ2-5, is KAGVTQTPRYLIKTRGQQVTLSCSPISGHRSVSWYQQTPGQGLQFLFEYFSETQRNKGNFPGRFSGRQFSNSRSEMNVSTLELGDSALYLCASSLATGGQETQYFGPGTRLLVL.

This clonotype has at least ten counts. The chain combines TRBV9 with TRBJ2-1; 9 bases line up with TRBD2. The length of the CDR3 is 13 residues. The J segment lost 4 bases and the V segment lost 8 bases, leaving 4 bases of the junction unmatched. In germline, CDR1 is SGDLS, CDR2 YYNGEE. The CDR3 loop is CASGRGGYNEQFF. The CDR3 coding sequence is TGTGCCAGTGGGCGGGGGGGTTACAATGAGCAGTTCTTC.

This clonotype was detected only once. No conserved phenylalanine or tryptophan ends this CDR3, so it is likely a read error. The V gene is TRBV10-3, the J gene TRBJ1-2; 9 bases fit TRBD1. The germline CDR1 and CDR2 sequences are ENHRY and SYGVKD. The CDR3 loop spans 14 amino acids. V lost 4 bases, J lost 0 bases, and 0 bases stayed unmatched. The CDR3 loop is CAISGDRANYGYTS. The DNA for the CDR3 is TGTGCCATCAGTGGGGACAGGGCTAACTATGGCTACACCTCC.

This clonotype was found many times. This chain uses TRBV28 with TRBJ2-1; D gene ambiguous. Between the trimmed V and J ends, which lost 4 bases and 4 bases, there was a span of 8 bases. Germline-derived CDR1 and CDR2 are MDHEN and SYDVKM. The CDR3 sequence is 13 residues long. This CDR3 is CASSSETYNEQFF. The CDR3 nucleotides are TGTGCCAGCAGTTCCGAGACGTACAATGAGCAGTTCTTC.

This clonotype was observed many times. The DNA of the CDR3 is TGCAGCGTAGGACAGACCTACGAGCAGTACTTC. It yields the protein CSVGQTYEQYF. V gene TRBV29-1 combines with J gene TRBJ2-7, with a possible D match to TRBD1 (6 bases). CDR1 is SQVTM and CDR2 is ANQGSEA in the germline V gene. The germline V and J ends were trimmed by 6 bases and 2 bases, with 8 bases remaining between them. The CDR3 contains 11 residues.

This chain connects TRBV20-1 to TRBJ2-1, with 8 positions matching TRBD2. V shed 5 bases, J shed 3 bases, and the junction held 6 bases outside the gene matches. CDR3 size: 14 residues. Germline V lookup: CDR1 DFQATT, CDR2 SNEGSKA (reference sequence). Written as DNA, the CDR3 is TGCAGTGCTGATAGCGGGACCAGCTACAATGAGCAGTTCTTC. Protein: CSADSGTSYNEQFF.

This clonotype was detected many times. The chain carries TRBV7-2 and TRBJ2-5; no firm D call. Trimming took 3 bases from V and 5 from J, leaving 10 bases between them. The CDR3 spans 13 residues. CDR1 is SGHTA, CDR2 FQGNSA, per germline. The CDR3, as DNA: TGTGCCAGCAGCTTTGATCCTATGGAGACCCAGTACTTC. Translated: CASSFDPMETQYF.

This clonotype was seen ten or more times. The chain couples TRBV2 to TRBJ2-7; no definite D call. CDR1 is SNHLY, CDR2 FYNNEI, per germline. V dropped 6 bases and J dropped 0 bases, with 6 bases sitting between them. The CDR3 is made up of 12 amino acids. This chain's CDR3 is CASSPVSYEQYF. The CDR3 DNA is TGTGCCAGCAGCCCCGTCTCCTACGAGCAGTACTTC.

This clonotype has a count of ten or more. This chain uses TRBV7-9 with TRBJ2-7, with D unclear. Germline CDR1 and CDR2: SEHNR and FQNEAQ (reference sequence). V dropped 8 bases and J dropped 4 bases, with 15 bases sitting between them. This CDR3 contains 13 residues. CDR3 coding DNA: TGTGCCAGCGGGTACGGTTCTAGATACGAGCAGTACTTC. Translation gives CASGYGSRYEQYF. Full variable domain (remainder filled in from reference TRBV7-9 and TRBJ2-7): DTGVSQNPRHKITKRGQNVTFRCDPISEHNRLYWYRQTLGQGPEFLTYFQNEAQLEKSRLLSDRFSAERPKGSFSTLEIQRTEQGDSAMYLCASGYGSRYEQYFGPGTRLTVT.

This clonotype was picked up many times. CDR3 protein: CASSLRLPSYEQYF. The CDR3 DNA follows: TGCGCCAGCAGCCTCCGACTACCCTCCTACGAGCAGTACTTC. This rearrangement joins TRBV5-1 to TRBJ2-7; weak D call: TRBD2 (5 bases). Trimming pared 4 bases from V and 0 bases from J, leaving 11 bases between. The CDR3 has 14 amino acids. The germline V gene encodes CDR1 SGHRS and CDR2 YFSETQ.

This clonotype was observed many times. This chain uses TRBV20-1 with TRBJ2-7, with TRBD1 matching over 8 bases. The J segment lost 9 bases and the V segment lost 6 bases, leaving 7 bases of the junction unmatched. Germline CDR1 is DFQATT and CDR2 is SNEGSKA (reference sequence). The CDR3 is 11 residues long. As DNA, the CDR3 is TGCAGTGCCTCAGGGGGCGCGGGGCAGTACTTC. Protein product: CSASGGAGQYF.

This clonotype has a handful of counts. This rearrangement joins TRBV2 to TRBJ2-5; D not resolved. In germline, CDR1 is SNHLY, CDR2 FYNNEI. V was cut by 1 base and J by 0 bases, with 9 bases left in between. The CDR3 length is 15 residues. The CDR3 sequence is CASSEGRGDQETQYF. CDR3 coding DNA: TGTGCCAGCAGTGAAGGGCGTGGGGACCAAGAGACCCAGTACTTC. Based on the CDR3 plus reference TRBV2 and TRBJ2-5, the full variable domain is EPEVTQTPSHQVTQMGQEVILRCVPISNHLYFYWYRQILGQKVEFLVSFYNNEISEKSEIFDDQFSVERPDGSNFTLKIRSTKLEDSAMYFCASSEGRGDQETQYFGPGTRLLVL.

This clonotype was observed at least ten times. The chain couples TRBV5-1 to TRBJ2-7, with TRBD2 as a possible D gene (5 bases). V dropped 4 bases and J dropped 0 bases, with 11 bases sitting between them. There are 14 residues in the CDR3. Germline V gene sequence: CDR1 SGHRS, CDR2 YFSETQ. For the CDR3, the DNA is TGCGCCAGCAGCCCGAGCGGAATCTCCTACGAGCAGTACTTC. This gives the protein CASSPSGISYEQYF.

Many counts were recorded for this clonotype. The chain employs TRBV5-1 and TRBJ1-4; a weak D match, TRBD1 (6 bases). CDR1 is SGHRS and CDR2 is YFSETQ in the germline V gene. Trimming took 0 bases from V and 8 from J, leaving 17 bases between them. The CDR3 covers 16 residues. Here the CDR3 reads CASSLAPQGMEEKLFF. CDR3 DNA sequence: TGCGCCAGCAGCTTGGCCCCGCAGGGGATGGAAGAAAAACTGTTTTTT.

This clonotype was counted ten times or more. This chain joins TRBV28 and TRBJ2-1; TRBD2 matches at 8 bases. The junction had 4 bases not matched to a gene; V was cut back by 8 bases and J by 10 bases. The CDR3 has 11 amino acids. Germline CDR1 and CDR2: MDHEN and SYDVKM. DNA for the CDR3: TGTGCCAGCGGGGGACTAGGCGAGCAGTTCTTC. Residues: CASGGLGEQFF.

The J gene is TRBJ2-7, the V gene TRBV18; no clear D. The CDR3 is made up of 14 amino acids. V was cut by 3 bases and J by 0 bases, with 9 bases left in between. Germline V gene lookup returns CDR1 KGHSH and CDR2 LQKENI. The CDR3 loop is CASSPEDTSYEQYF. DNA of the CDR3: TGTGCCAGCTCACCGGAAGACACCTCCTACGAGCAGTACTTC.